This TCR beta chain was recovered during a study of control samples from healthy donors and cancer patients (dated by TCRdb to 2018 to 2021). Turning to this clone: The antigen it recognizes is unknown. No base-level quality is on record; no much larger clone is a single base apart.

The germline V gene provides CDR1 SGHDN and CDR2 FVKESK. The germline V end is reduced by 5 bases and the J end by 2 bases; junction bases left unmatched: 20. Its CDR3 holds 20 amino acids, cysteine through phenylalanine. This entry keeps only the CDR3 DNA: 60 bases, framed from base 1. The method was the immunoSEQ multiplex PCR assay. TCRdb retrieved this table from immuneACCESS and kept in-frame rearrangements only. Not all clones are present; in checked studies, unresolved V genes account for under half, and no reason is known for the remainder. Present in this sample are 120,000 to 150,000 clones, around 90% of which were seen just once. Approximately 11% of the sample lies in the top ten.

The chain uses TRBV14 and TRBJ2-3, with 9 junctional bases fitting TRBD1. The TCR sequence derives from a man aged 25-45 years in good health. The material sequenced was blood. The CDR3 sequence is CASSVRPLIPGTGITDTQYF. The DNA sequence is TGTGCCAGCAGCGTCAGACCCCTCATACCTGGGACAGGGATCACAGATACGCAGTATTTT.